This T cell receptor beta chain was identified during a study of PD-1 blockade in classical Hodgkin lymphoma. Time point meaning: newly diagnosed, previously untreated cHL patient sample. Profiled with immunoSEQ multiplex PCR; TCRdb holds only in-frame clones, not every one. Of about 47,000 clones in the sample, approximately 91% were seen once. Comments on this clone: Its antigen is currently unknown.

General study findings and limits: Repertoire difference causes, possibly disease activity or prior therapy, remain undefined.

Sequenced material: peripheral blood mononuclear cells (PBMCs). This TCR derives from a human donor with classical Hodgkin lymphoma.

The CDR3 sequence: CASSVGPAGSYNEQFF. The CDR3 nucleotides are TGTGCCAGCAGCGTAGGGCCCGCAGGGTCCTACAATGAGCAGTTCTTC. This chain joins TRBV9 and TRBJ2-1, with D tentatively TRBD1 (5 bases). V lost 0 bases, J lost 1 base, and 11 bases lay in between. Per germline, CDR1 SGDLS and CDR2 YYNGEE. The CDR3 is 16 residues long.